This is a list of T cell receptor beta chains from one sample in a study of blood T cell repertoires in COVID-19. The data were produced by immunoSEQ multiplex PCR, yet TCRdb's version contains in-frame clones alone and is incomplete. This sample yields around 180,000 clones, of which roughly 80% are seen a single time; 6.5% to 8.5% belongs to the top ten. The material sequenced was peripheral blood. These receptors were taken from a human donor in a cohort sampled during active COVID-19. CDR3s include the opening cysteine and the closing phenylalanine or tryptophan. The D gene is left open where the match is weak. Size is omitted from some rows. Given values are once, few, many or a class for expanded clones.

j_gene | len | abundance | v_gene | d_gene | CDR3nt | CDR3aa
TRBJ1-4 | 15 | . | TRBV11-2 | . | TGTGCCAGCAGATGTTACGGGGGGGATTGTGAAAAACTGTTTTTT | CASRCYGGDCEKLFF
TRBJ2-1 | 15 | . | TRBV6-1 | TRBD1 | TGTGCCAGCAGTGAGGGGACAGGGTTTGTCAATGAGCAGTTCTTC | CASSEGTGFVNEQFF
TRBJ1-5 | 13 | . | TRBV9 | . | TGTGCCAGCAGCCAGGGGAGTAATCAGCCCCAGCATTTT | CASSQGSNQPQHF
TRBJ2-7 | 14 | . | TRBV5-1 | . | TGCGCCAGCAGCCGCGACGGAGTATACTACGAGCAGTACTTC | CASSRDGVYYEQYF
TRBJ2-4 | 14 | once | TRBV29-1 | . | TGCAGCGTTGTAGAAAATATAGCCAAAAACATTCAGTACTTC | CSVVENIAKNIQYF
TRBJ1-1 | 15 | . | TRBV3-1/TRBV3-2 | TRBD1 | TGTGCCAGCAGCCTCCAGACAGGGATGGGCACTGAAGCTTTCTTT | CASSLQTGMGTEAFF
TRBJ1-1 | 16 | few | TRBV19 | TRBD1 | TGTGCCAGTAGTATAGATAAGCGGACAGGGGTGACTGAAGCTTTCTTT | CASSIDKRTGVTEAFF
TRBJ2-7 | 15 | . | TRBV19 | TRBD1 | TGTGCCAGTAGTCCCCGGGACAGGGACTCCTACGAGCAGTACTTC | CASSPRDRDSYEQYF
TRBJ2-7 | 13 | . | TRBV7-9 | TRBD1 | TGTGCCAGCAGCCGGGACAGCTCCTACGAGCAGTACTTC | CASSRDSSYEQYF
TRBJ1-1 | 15 | . | TRBV5-1 | . | TGCGCCAGCAGCACTCGTGGGGTGGAGGACACTGAAGCTTTCTTT | CASSTRGVEDTEAFF
TRBJ1-6 | 13 | . | TRBV19 | . | TGTGCCAGTGGGGCAGCTGATAATTCACCCCTCCACTTT | CASGAADNSPLHF
TRBJ2-1 | 15 | few | TRBV7-3 | TRBD1 | TGTGCCAGCAGCCCCGGGACAGAACGGCTCAATGAGCAGTTCTTC | CASSPGTERLNEQFF
TRBJ1-4 | 15 | . | TRBV10-3 | . | TGTGCCACCGGTGGTGGCCCCCGGGGTAATGAAAAACTGTTTTTT | CATGGGPRGNEKLFF
TRBJ2-5 | 13 | . | TRBV12-3/TRBV12-4 | . | TGTGCCAGCAGTTCAGGGAACCAAGAGACCCAGTACTTC | CASSSGNQETQYF
TRBJ1-5 | 13 | . | TRBV12-3/TRBV12-4 | . | TGTGCCACCACAAAGGGGGGCAATCAGCCCCAGCATTTT | CATTKGGNQPQHF
TRBJ1-1 | 14 | . | TRBV5-1 | . | TGCGCCAGCAGCTTTCAGGGGCGAGACACTGAAGCTTTCTTT | CASSFQGRDTEAFF
TRBJ1-2 | 14 | . | TRBV15 | TRBD1 | TGTGCCACCAGCATCCCGGGACAGGGCTATGGCTACACCTTC | CATSIPGQGYGYTF
TRBJ1-1 | 14 | . | TRBV5-1 | . | TGCGCCAGCAGCACGGGGGACGGGAACACTGAAGCTTTCTTT | CASSTGDGNTEAFF
TRBJ2-7 | 15 | . | TRBV5-1 | . | TGCGCCAGCAACCTTCGGGTTTCTGGGTCCTACGAGCAGTACTTC | CASNLRVSGSYEQYF
TRBJ2-3 | 16 | . | TRBV5-4 | TRBD2 | TGTGCCAGCAGCTCCCAGACTAGCGGGGGGGCAGATACGCAGTATTTT | CASSSQTSGGADTQYF